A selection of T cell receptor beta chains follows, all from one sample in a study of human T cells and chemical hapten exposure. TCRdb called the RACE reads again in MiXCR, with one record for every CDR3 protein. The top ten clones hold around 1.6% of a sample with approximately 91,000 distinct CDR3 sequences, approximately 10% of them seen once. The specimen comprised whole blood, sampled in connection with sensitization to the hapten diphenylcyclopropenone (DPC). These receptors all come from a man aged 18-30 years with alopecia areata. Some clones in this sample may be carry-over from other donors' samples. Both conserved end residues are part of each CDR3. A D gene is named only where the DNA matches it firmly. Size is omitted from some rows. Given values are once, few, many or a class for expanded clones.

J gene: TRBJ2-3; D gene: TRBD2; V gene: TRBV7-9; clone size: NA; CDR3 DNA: TGTGCCAGCAGCTCCCTAGCGGGGGACACAGATACGCAGTATTTT; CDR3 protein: CASSSLAGDTDTQYF
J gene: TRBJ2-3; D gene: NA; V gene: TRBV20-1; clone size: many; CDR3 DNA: TGCAGTGCTCCAACTAACGTTAGGTTTGCTACGCAGTATTTT; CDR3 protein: CSAPTNVRFATQYF
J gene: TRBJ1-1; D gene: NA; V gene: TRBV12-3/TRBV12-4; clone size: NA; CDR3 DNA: TGTGCCAGCAGTTTGGGAAGGGAAGTCACTGAAGCTTTCTTT; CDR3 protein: CASSLGREVTEAFF
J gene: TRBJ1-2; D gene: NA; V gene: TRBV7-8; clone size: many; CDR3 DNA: TGTGCCAGCAGCTTAGTCCCACCGGGTATGGATGGCTACACCTTC; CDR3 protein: CASSLVPPGMDGYTF
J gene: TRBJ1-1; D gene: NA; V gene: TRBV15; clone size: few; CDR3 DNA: TGTGCCACCAGCAGAGGGGGGCCCCTGACAGAGAACACTGAAGCTTTCTTT; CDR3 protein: CATSRGGPLTENTEAFF
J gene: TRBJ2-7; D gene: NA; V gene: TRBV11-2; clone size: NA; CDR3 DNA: TGTGCCAGCAGCAAACCTCTGGTAGCCTACGAGCAGTACTTC; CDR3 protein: CASSKPLVAYEQYF
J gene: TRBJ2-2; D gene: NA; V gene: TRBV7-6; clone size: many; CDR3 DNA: TGTGCCAGCAGCCGACTCCCGGGCCAAAACGCCGGGGAGCTGTTTTTT; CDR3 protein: CASSRLPGQNAGELFF
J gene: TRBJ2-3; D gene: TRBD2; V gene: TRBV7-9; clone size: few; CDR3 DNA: TGTGCCAGCAGCGAAATCACTAGCGGCGATAGCACAGATACGCAGTATTTT; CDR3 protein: CASSEITSGDSTDTQYF
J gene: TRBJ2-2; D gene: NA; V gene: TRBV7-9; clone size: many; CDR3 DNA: TGTGCCAGCAGCTCGAACTCCCTCCAGAACACCGGGGAGCTGTTTTTT; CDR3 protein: CASSSNSLQNTGELFF
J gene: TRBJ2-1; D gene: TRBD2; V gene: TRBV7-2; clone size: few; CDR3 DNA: TGTGCCAGCCTGAACGCCGGGCTTCCTAGCGGGGGGCACAATGAGCAGTTCTTC; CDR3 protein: CASLNAGLPSGGHNEQFF
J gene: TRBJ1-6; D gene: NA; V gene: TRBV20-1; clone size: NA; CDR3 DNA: TGCAGTGCTAGAGGACCGGGATCTCACCCCCTCCACTTT; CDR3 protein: CSARGPGSHPLHF
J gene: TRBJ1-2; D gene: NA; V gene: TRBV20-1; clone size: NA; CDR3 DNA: TGCAGTGCGTCCCGGGACCCTGGCTACACCTTC; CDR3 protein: CSASRDPGYTF
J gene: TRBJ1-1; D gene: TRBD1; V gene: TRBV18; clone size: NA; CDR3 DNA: TGTGCCAGCTCACCCGGACAGGGTCTGAAGTCGGGAACTGAAGCTTTCTTT; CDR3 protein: CASSPGQGLKSGTEAFF
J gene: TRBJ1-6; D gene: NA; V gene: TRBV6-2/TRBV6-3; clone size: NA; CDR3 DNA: TGTGCCAGCAGTCCGGGACACCTTAATTCACCCCTCCACTTT; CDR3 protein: CASSPGHLNSPLHF
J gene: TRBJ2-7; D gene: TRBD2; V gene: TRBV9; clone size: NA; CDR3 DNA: TGTGCCAGCAGCCCCAGGGGGCCAGCGGGGGGGCCCGAGCAGTACTTC; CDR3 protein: CASSPRGPAGGPEQYF
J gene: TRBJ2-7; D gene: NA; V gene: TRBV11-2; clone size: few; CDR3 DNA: TGTGCCAGCAGAACGGCCGGGAGAAAACTTTACGAGCAGTACTTC; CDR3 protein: CASRTAGRKLYEQYF
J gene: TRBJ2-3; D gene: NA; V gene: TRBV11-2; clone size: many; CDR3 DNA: TGTGCCAGCAGCTCCGAACCTGGGAGAGATACGCAGTATTTT; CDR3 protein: CASSSEPGRDTQYF
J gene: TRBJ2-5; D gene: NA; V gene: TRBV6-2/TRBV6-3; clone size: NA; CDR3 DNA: TGTGCCAGCAGTTACGGGTCCTACTATCAAGTCTTCCAAGAGACCCAGTACTTC; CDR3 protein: CASSYGSYYQVFQETQYF
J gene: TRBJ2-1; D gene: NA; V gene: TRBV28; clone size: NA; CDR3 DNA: TGTGCCAGCAGCCGGGGTAGCCAGTACAATGAGCAGTTCTTC; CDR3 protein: CASSRGSQYNEQFF
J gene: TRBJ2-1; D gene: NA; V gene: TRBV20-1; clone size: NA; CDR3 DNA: TGCAGTGCCCCAGACAGTTACTACAATGAGCAGTTCTTC; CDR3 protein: CSAPDSYYNEQFF